This T cell receptor beta chain is from a study of CD8+ T cells in alopecia areata. Study-level points and caveats: Lesional scalp, especially alopecia totalis/universalis, showed higher clonality than normal scalp.

cDNA serving as the sequencing template came from extracted, reverse transcribed RNA. Here immunoSEQ multiplex PCR was the method, and the copy in TCRdb shows in-frame clones only, minus some. The repertoire holds 150,000 or so clones, with more than 75% as singletons. CDR3 size: 17 residues. The V segment lost 3 bases and the J segment 1 base; nucleotides outside the gene matches: 9. CDR1 is SGHAT, CDR2 FQNNGV, per germline. With respect to this clone: Its antigen remains unknown.

The specimen comprised CD8+ T cells sorted from blood, sampled at week 0. The clonotype originates from a human donor with alopecia areata. This chain links TRBV11-2 with TRBJ2-1, with 7 bases that match TRBD2. The CDR3 bases are TGTGCCAGCAGCTTGAACGTCGGGGAGGGGTCCTACAATGAGCAGTTCTTC. Encoded protein: CASSLNVGEGSYNEQFF.